There are a few counts of the clone carrying this T cell receptor beta chain. The data belong to a study of technical replicates of blood from a few donors. The repertoire was sequenced with immunoSEQ multiplex PCR; TCRdb's copy has only in-frame clones and lacks some. The sample yields over 60,000 clones, under 90% seen once. The sample comprised PBMCs. The TCR comes from a human donor in good health. Some clones in this sample may be carry-over from other donors' samples.

The CDR3 is CASSQELRSAAEAFF. The CDR3 DNA reads TGCGCCAGCAGCCAAGAATTGAGGAGTGCGGCTGAAGCTTTCTTT. This chain uses TRBV4-3 with TRBJ1-1; the D is unclear. The V end was cut by 0 bases, the J end by 6 bases, with 14 bases between. The CDR3 spans 15 residues. Germline values: CDR1 LGHNA, CDR2 YSLEER.